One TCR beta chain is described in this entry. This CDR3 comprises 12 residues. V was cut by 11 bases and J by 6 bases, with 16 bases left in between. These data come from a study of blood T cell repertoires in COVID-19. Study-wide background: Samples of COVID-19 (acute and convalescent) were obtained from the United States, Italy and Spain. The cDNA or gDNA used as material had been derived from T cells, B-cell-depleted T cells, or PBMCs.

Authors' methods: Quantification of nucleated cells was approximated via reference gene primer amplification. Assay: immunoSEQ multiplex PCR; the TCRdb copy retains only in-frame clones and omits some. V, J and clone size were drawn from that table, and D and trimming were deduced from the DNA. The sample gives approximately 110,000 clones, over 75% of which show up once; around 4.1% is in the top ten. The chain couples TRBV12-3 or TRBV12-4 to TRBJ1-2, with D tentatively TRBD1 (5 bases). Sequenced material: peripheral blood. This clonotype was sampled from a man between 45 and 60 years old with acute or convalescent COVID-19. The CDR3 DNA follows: TGTGCCTCCAATAGGCAGGGAAATGGCTACACCTTC. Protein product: CASNRQGNGYTF.